The rows below give T cell receptor beta chains drawn from one sample of a study of blood T cells in healthy people across ages. TCRdb used MiXCR to reprocess the 5' RACE reads, holding one entry per CDR3 protein. Of hundreds of thousands of distinct CDR3 sequences listed, approximately 53% are singletons. The material sequenced was blood. All receptors derive from a man aged 40-55 years in good health. Both conserved end residues are part of each CDR3. The D gene is left open where the match is weak. Rows may omit the clone size; those that give it use once, few, many or a size class.

abundance,j_gene,v_gene,d_gene,CDR3nt,CDR3aa
NA,TRBJ2-5,TRBV20-1,NA,TGCAGTGTGCGGTCCCCGGGCTACAATGAGCAGTACTTC,CSVRSPGYNEQYF
NA,TRBJ2-7,TRBV6-1,NA,TGTGCCAGCAGTCGCCCTGCCGGGACTGCCGAATCCTACGAGCAGTACTTC,CASSRPAGTAESYEQYF
few,TRBJ2-5,TRBV29-1,NA,TGCAGCGCCTGGGGGGCCCTGGGGGTAGAGACCCAGTACTTC,CSAWGALGVETQYF
NA,TRBJ2-7,TRBV10-3,NA,TGTGCCATCAGTGCGGACACGCTTAAGGCCCAGTACTTC,CAISADTLKAQYF
NA,TRBJ1-2,TRBV28,TRBD1,TGTGCCAGCAGGCCCACAGGGGGCGTATCCGGCTACACCTTC,CASRPTGGVSGYTF
NA,TRBJ2-3,TRBV20-1,TRBD2,TGCAGTGCGCCCCTGAGGGGAGGGGATACGCAGTATTTT,CSAPLRGGDTQYF
NA,TRBJ2-2,TRBV5-1,NA,TGCGCCAGCAGCACCTTAACAGGCACCGGGGAGCTGTTTTTT,CASSTLTGTGELFF
few,TRBJ2-7,TRBV20-1,NA,TGCAGTGCTAAAGGGGAAACCTACGAGCAGTACTTC,CSAKGETYEQYF
NA,TRBJ1-2,TRBV7-9,TRBD1,TGTGCCAGCAGCTTCCCAGGACAGGGGGACGGCTACACCTTC,CASSFPGQGDGYTF
few,TRBJ2-4,TRBV2,NA,TGTGCCAGCAGTGAAGCCGCCTCCGTTCAGTACTTC,CASSEAASVQYF
few,TRBJ2-3,TRBV15,NA,TGTGCCACCAGCAGACTTCGAGATACGCAGTATTTT,CATSRLRDTQYF
NA,TRBJ2-3,TRBV18,TRBD2,TGTGCCAGCTCACTAAGACTAGCGGGAGACAGCTGGTGGACCACAGATACGCAGTATTTT,CASSLRLAGDSWWTTDTQYF
NA,TRBJ2-3,TRBV6-1,NA,TGTGCCAGCAGTGCGCGGCGGGTAGATACGCAGTATTTT,CASSARRVDTQYF
few,TRBJ2-7,TRBV4-2,NA,TGTGCCAGCAGCCAAGAACAAAGCGGGCTATCCTACGAGCAGTACTTC,CASSQEQSGLSYEQYF
NA,TRBJ2-7,TRBV27,TRBD2,TGTGCCAGCAGTGAAGGACTAGCCTTTAACTCCTACGAGCAGTACTTC,CASSEGLAFNSYEQYF